This entry lists 17 T cell receptor beta chains sequenced from one sample in a study of patients and donors after allogeneic stem cell transplantation. One entry per CDR3 protein results from TCRdb running MiXCR on the RT-PCR reads. The sample lists roughly 40,000 distinct CDR3 sequences; 25% to 35% were seen once. Material for sequencing was blood, either unsorted or a sorted T cell fraction (not recorded which). The receptors originated from a human donor who was either an allogeneic HSCT recipient or a stem cell or donor lymphocyte infusion donor (not recorded which). It is not recorded whose cells these are; they may come from a transplant donor.

V and J are TRBV7-9 and TRBJ1-1; no definite D call. Per the germline V gene, CDR1 is SEHNR and CDR2 is FQNEAQ (reference sequence). V lost 6 bases and J 0 bases, leaving 14 bases between the germline ends. This CDR3 region has 15 residues. CDR3 sequence (DNA): TGTGCCAGCAGACCACGGGCAAGTTTGAACACTGAAGCTTTCTTT. Translation: CASRPRASLNTEAFF.

The count of this clonotype is one. The chain has TRBV20-1 and TRBJ2-5, with 7 bases aligning to TRBD2. Unmatched junction bases numbered 8, after V lost 2 bases and J lost 2 bases. The CDR3 is 15 residues long. Germline assignment: CDR1 DFQATT and CDR2 SNEGSKA (reference sequence). CDR3 sequence reads: CSARFRLAVQETQYF. The CDR3 nucleotides are TGCAGTGCTAGATTTAGGCTAGCGGTACAAGAGACCCAGTACTTC.

Here the CDR3 reads CASSLNPAQYNEQFF. The CDR3 DNA follows: TGTGCCAGCAGCTTAAATCCCGCGCAGTACAATGAGCAGTTCTTC. The chain employs TRBV7-9 and TRBJ2-1; the D is unclear. V was shortened by 2 bases and J by 4 bases, with 12 bases between the two germline ends. Per the germline V gene, CDR1 is SEHNR and CDR2 is FQNEAQ (reference sequence). The CDR3 sequence is 15 residues long.

The chain carries TRBV5-5 and TRBJ2-5; perhaps TRBD1 as D (6 bases). The V gene's germline CDR1 is SGHKS and CDR2 YYEKEE (reference sequence). This CDR3 contains 15 residues. V shed 4 bases and J shed 4 bases, with 17 bases lying between them. The DNA of the CDR3 is TGTGCCAGCAGCCAGGGACAACTTAAGGGAGAGACCCAGTACTTC. It codes for CASSQGQLKGETQYF.

This clonotype was seen a handful of times. J is TRBJ2-3 and V is TRBV11-1, with a tentative D call TRBD2 (6 bases). CDR3 size: 15 residues. V was shortened by 3 bases and J by 0 bases, with 10 bases between the two germline ends. The germline CDR1 and CDR2 sequences are SGHAT and FQDESV (reference sequence). CDR3 in DNA: TGTGCCAGCAGCTTTCAACGGGGGAGCACAGATACGCAGTATTTT. Translation gives CASSFQRGSTDTQYF. Complete variable domain (other parts from reference TRBV11-1 and TRBJ2-3): EAEVAQSPRYKITEKSQAVAFWCDPISGHATLYWYRQILGQGPELLVQFQDESVVDDSQLPKDRFSAERLKGVDSTLKIQPAELGDSAMYLCASSFQRGSTDTQYFGPGTRLTVL.

A few counts support this clonotype. This chain connects TRBV28 to TRBJ1-3; no definite D call. Germline values: CDR1 MDHEN, CDR2 SYDVKM. This CDR3 has 13 amino acids. Trimming removed 5 bases at V and 0 bases at J, with 5 bases between. The CDR3 nucleotides read TGTGCCAGCAGTCGGACCTCTGGAAACACCATATATTTT. Translated: CASSRTSGNTIYF.

This sequence joins TRBV5-1 and TRBJ2-7, with 8 bases fitting TRBD1. Germline V gene sequence: CDR1 SGHRS, CDR2 YFSETQ. The CDR3 totals 16 residues. With 2 bases clipped from V and 2 bases from J, the junction kept 9 bases outside the gene matches. CDR3 in amino acids: CASSFYWTGRTYEQYF. DNA of the CDR3: TGCGCCAGCAGCTTTTACTGGACAGGGCGGACCTACGAGCAGTACTTC.

V and J are TRBV28 and TRBJ2-7; no clear D gene. Trimming removed 7 bases from V and 5 bases from J, with 21 bases in between. Germline loops: CDR1 MDHEN, CDR2 SYDVKM. The CDR3 sequence is 15 residues long. The CDR3 region has the DNA TGTGCCAGCACCCCCCCACGGAGTTTTAACCACGAGCAGTACTTC. Its translation is CASTPPRSFNHEQYF.

The chain is built from TRBV5-1 and TRBJ2-7, with TRBD2 identical over 8 bases. Losses at the gene ends were 2 bases for V and 3 bases for J; bases not matched to a gene: 4. The CDR3 is made up of 14 amino acids. CDR1 and CDR2 (germline): SGHRS, YFSETQ. The CDR3 region has the DNA TGCGCCAGCAGCTTTAGCGGGACCGGCTACGAGCAGTACTTC. It specifies CASSFSGTGYEQYF.

V usage is TRBV5-1 and J usage is TRBJ2-1; no reliable D call. The V end was cut by 3 bases, the J end by 4 bases, with 2 bases between. The CDR3 loop spans 11 amino acids. The V gene's germline CDR1 is SGHRS and CDR2 YFSETQ. The CDR3 DNA sequence: TGCGCCAGCAGCTATTACAATGAGCAGTTCTTC. Translation: CASSYYNEQFF.

V and J are TRBV7-9 and TRBJ1-4, with 12 bases that match TRBD1. The ends lost 5 bases at V and 8 bases at J; junction bases unmatched: 3. CDR3 size: 14 residues. Germline assignment: CDR1 SEHNR and CDR2 FQNEAQ (reference sequence). The CDR3 region is CASSQGTGGEKLFF. The DNA of the CDR3 is TGTGCCAGCAGCCAAGGGACAGGGGGCGAAAAACTGTTTTTT.

The chain combines TRBV3-1 with TRBJ2-1, with D maybe TRBD2 (5 bases). This CDR3 contains 15 residues. The germline gives CDR1 LGHDT, CDR2 YNNKEL (reference sequence). Trimming left V 0 bases short and J 4 bases short, with 10 bases between. CDR3 protein: CASSQDFERYNEQFF. DNA of the CDR3: TGTGCCAGCAGCCAAGATTTCGAGCGGTACAATGAGCAGTTCTTC.

This chain uses TRBV6-5 with TRBJ2-7; 12 bases match TRBD2. V gave up 2 bases and J gave up 2 bases; unmatched junction bases: 4. Germline loops: CDR1 MNHEY, CDR2 SVGAGI. There are 16 residues in the CDR3. The CDR3 DNA reads as TGTGCCAGCAGTTACGGGGCTAGCGGGAGGGCCTACGAGCAGTACTTC. Translating gives CASSYGASGRAYEQYF.

The chain links TRBV7-9 to TRBJ2-5; D uncertain. CDR1 is SEHNR and CDR2 is FQNEAQ in the germline V gene (reference sequence). CDR3 size: 13 residues. Trimming shortened V by 3 bases and J by 2 bases, and 7 bases separated the two germline ends. The CDR3 DNA follows: TGTGCCAGCAGCTTGGCGTTACAAGAGACCCAGTACTTC. Translated: CASSLALQETQYF.

V is TRBV12-3 or TRBV12-4 and J is TRBJ2-1, with TRBD2 matching over 9 bases. The V gene end was trimmed by 7 bases and the J gene end by 5 bases; junction bases not matched to a gene: 9. The CDR3 is 15 residues long. CDR3 residues: CASNPWREGNNEQFF. The CDR3 DNA reads TGTGCCAGCAACCCTTGGCGGGAGGGAAACAATGAGCAGTTCTTC.

The J gene is TRBJ2-1, the V gene TRBV7-6; D might be TRBD2 (5 bases). V was pared by 5 bases and J by 0 bases, with 14 bases between. The CDR3 spans 16 residues. CDR1 is SGHVS and CDR2 is FNYEAQ in the germline V gene. The CDR3 reads CASSRKDFSSYNEQFF. The CDR3 nucleotides read TGTGCCAGCAGCCGTAAGGACTTCTCCTCCTACAATGAGCAGTTCTTC.

This clonotype has a handful of counts. The rearrangement uses TRBV11-2 and TRBJ2-1, with D possibly being TRBD2 (5 bases). Per the germline V gene, CDR1 is SGHAT and CDR2 is FQNNGV. V lost 2 bases and J lost 4, with 9 bases in between. The CDR3 has 14 residues. DNA of the CDR3: TGTGCCAGCAGCTTATGGTCGGGGTACAATGAGCAGTTCTTC. Translation: CASSLWSGYNEQFF. Full variable domain (remainder filled in from reference TRBV11-2 and TRBJ2-1): EAGVAQSPRYKIIEKRQSVAFWCNPISGHATLYWYQQILGQGPKLLIQFQNNGVVDDSQLPKDRFSAERLKGVDSTLKIQPAKLEDSAVYLCASSLWSGYNEQFFGPGTRLTVL.